A selection of T cell receptor beta chains follows, all from one sample in a study of T cell responses to AZD1222 COVID-19 vaccine. Sequenced by immunoSEQ multiplex PCR; TCRdb stores in-frame clones only, minus some. The table shows about 170,000 clones, with about 85% occurring only once. The input for sequencing was peripheral blood, taken on day 0 of AZD1222 vaccination. Source of these receptors: an adult in good health. The CDR3 runs from the conserved cysteine through the conserved F or W. A D gene is named only where the DNA matches it firmly. Size tells how often a clone was seen (once, few, many) or the class of an expanded clone, and some rows leave it out.

j_call | clone_size | v_call | d_call | cdr3_aa | cdr3_nt
TRBJ2-7 | NA | TRBV10-1 | NA | CASSENGSGEQYF | TGCGCCAGCAGTGAGAACGGGTCGGGCGAGCAGTACTTC
TRBJ2-5 | once | TRBV29-1 | NA | CSVHTGHLKETQYF | TGCAGCGTCCATACAGGGCATCTAAAAGAGACCCAGTACTTC
TRBJ2-1 | NA | TRBV11-2 | TRBD2 | CASSNPGTSGRAGNEQFF | TGTGCCAGCAGCAATCCCGGGACTAGCGGGAGGGCGGGGAATGAGCAGTTCTTC
TRBJ2-1 | NA | TRBV24-1 | TRBD1 | CATSEPGTGGNEQFF | TGTGCCACCAGTGAACCCGGGACAGGGGGCAATGAGCAGTTCTTC
TRBJ1-5 | NA | TRBV18 | NA | CASSPLSVGGRQPQHF | TGTGCCAGCTCACCACTGTCCGTGGGGGGCCGTCAGCCCCAGCATTTT
TRBJ1-1 | NA | TRBV4-1 | NA | CASRHGSEAFF | TGCGCCAGCAGACATGGTTCTGAAGCTTTCTTT
TRBJ2-1 | NA | TRBV29-1 | TRBD2 | CSVVRLAGGYNEQFF | TGCAGCGTTGTTAGACTAGCGGGAGGGTACAATGAGCAGTTCTTC
TRBJ1-2 | NA | TRBV19 | NA | CASRAFRGGGYTF | TGTGCCAGTAGGGCCTTTAGGGGTGGTGGCTACACCTTC
TRBJ2-7 | few | TRBV2 | NA | CASSGAWGRYEQYF | TGTGCCAGCAGTGGGGCATGGGGGCGCTACGAGCAGTACTTC
TRBJ2-3 | NA | TRBV27 | NA | CASSLLVQRASRKADTQYF | TGTGCCAGCAGTTTATTGGTCCAACGGGCTAGCCGGAAGGCAGATACGCAGTATTTT
TRBJ1-2 | NA | TRBV10-2 | TRBD1 | CASSEFAGGVYGYTF | TGCGCCAGCAGTGAATTTGCAGGGGGCGTCTATGGCTACACCTTC
TRBJ1-2 | few | TRBV27 | NA | CASRRGTFDFNYGYTF | TGTGCCAGCAGACGGGGTACGTTTGACTTCAACTATGGCTACACCTTC
TRBJ1-2 | NA | TRBV27 | NA | CASSPTGAYGYTF | TGTGCCAGCAGTCCGACAGGCGCCTATGGCTACACCTTC
TRBJ1-2 | few | TRBV29-1 | NA | CSVPQGPYGYTF | TGCAGCGTGCCACAGGGACCCTATGGCTACACCTTC
TRBJ2-7 | NA | TRBV6-5 | NA | CATAYQIRGYEQYF | TGTGCCACCGCTTATCAGATAAGAGGCTACGAGCAGTACTTC
TRBJ1-4 | NA | TRBV27 | NA | CASSPEGSMVTTNEKLFF | TGTGCCAGCAGTCCTGAAGGGAGTATGGTAACAACTAATGAAAAACTGTTTTTT
TRBJ2-1 | once | TRBV19 | TRBD2 | CASSIAGLVVEQFF | TGTGCCAGTAGTATAGCGGGACTAGTAGTTGAGCAGTTCTTC
TRBJ1-3 | NA | TRBV2 | TRBD1 | CASVGQGATGNTIYF | TGTGCCAGCGTCGGACAGGGGGCGACGGGAAACACCATATATTTT